The 24 T cell receptor beta chains below were found in one sample sequenced in a study of T cell responses to AZD1222 COVID-19 vaccine. Assay used: immunoSEQ multiplex PCR; TCRdb lists only in-frame clones, some missing. This table has some 120,000 clones, about 86% appearing once. Sequencing was performed on peripheral blood, taken on day 0 of AZD1222 vaccination. The receptors shown here come from an adult in good health.

The chain employs TRBV11-2 and TRBJ2-7, with D perhaps TRBD2 (5 bases). The germline V and J ends were trimmed by 1 base and 7 bases, with 17 bases remaining between them. CDR1 and CDR2 from the germline V gene are SGHAT and FQNNGV. The CDR3 loop spans 15 amino acids. The CDR3 bases are TGTGCCAGCAGCTTAGTCGGGCAGGTAGGAGGAGAGCAGTACTTC. Its translation: CASSLVGQVGGEQYF.

This clone was seen only a few times. The V call is TRBV6-5, the J call TRBJ1-2; TRBD1 is a possible D gene (5 bases). Trimming pared 7 bases from V and 2 bases from J, leaving 11 bases between. This CDR3 is built from 13 residues. Germline CDR1 reads MNHEY; CDR2 reads SVGAGI. CDR3 residues: CASTAGRNYGYTF. Here the CDR3 DNA reads TGTGCCAGCACTGCGGGACGGAACTATGGCTACACCTTC.

The J gene is TRBJ2-1, the V gene TRBV5-1; a weak D match, TRBD2 (6 bases). Trimming removed 4 bases from V and 7 bases from J, with 21 bases in between. This CDR3 has 16 amino acids. Germline loops: CDR1 SGHRS, CDR2 YFSETQ. The DNA of the CDR3 is TGCGCCAGCAGCCCGTCAGCGGGTCTAGAGGGTAATGAGCAGTTCTTC. This translates into CASSPSAGLEGNEQFF.

The J gene is TRBJ1-6, the V gene TRBV7-2, with 8 nucleotides matching TRBD1. Germline V gives CDR1 SGHTA, CDR2 FQGNSA. The CDR3 extends over 15 amino acids. V lost 1 base and J lost 5; bases outside the gene matches: 1. The chain's CDR3 is CASSLGTGNNSPLHF. The CDR3 DNA reads TGTGCCAGCAGCTTAGGGACAGGGAATAATTCACCCCTCCACTTT.

This chain connects TRBV10-2 to TRBJ1-2, with 7 bases that match TRBD1. The germline V gene encodes CDR1 WSHSY and CDR2 SAAADI. The CDR3 is 16 residues long. V gave up 3 bases and J gave up 6 bases; unmatched junction bases: 13. The CDR3 DNA follows: TGCGCCAGCAGTGACTACAACAGGGGTAAAGGGGATGGCTACACCTTC. This gives the protein CASSDYNRGKGDGYTF.

The chain employs TRBV6-2 or TRBV6-3 and TRBJ2-2, with D possibly being TRBD2 (6 bases). Deletions cut 6 bases from V and 2 bases from J, with 13 bases between. The germline V gene has CDR1 MNHEY and CDR2 SVGEGT. The CDR3 extends over 15 amino acids. The DNA of the CDR3 is TGTGCCAGCAGGCCTGGACTACGAAACACCGGGGAGCTGTTTTTT. Translation: CASRPGLRNTGELFF.

The chain links TRBV7-9 to TRBJ2-1; D remains ambiguous. The length of the CDR3 is 13 residues. V lost 1 base and J 5 bases, leaving 6 bases between the germline ends. Germline values: CDR1 SEHNR, CDR2 FQNEAQ (reference sequence). CDR3 protein: CASSLGRNNEQFF. The DNA of the CDR3 is TGTGCCAGCAGCTTAGGAAGGAACAATGAGCAGTTCTTC.

This chain connects TRBV12-3 or TRBV12-4 to TRBJ1-2; unclear D gene. CDR3 length: 9 residues. Trimming pared 10 bases from V and 8 bases from J, leaving 8 bases between. The CDR3 bases are TGTGCCACCGACGACGGCTACACCTTC. It encodes CATDDGYTF.

The rearrangement uses TRBV4-1 and TRBJ1-6; TRBD1 matches at 9 bases. V lost 4 bases to trimming and J lost 0 bases; unmatched junction nucleotides: 10. Germline V CDR1 and CDR2: MGHRA, YSYEKL. The length of the CDR3 is 19 residues. Written as DNA, the CDR3 is TGCGCCAGCAGCCGGACAGGGGTTATCCACGGCTCCTATAATTCACCCCTCCACTTT. It specifies CASSRTGVIHGSYNSPLHF.

Worth noting for this clone: Other DNA sequences in this sample translate to the same CDR3. V is TRBV28 and J is TRBJ1-3; D is undetermined. Deletions cut 2 bases from V and 7 bases from J, with 6 bases between. The CDR3 sequence is 12 residues long. Germline loops: CDR1 MDHEN, CDR2 SYDVKM. The CDR3 bases are TGTGCCAGCAGTTTAAGAGGGAACACCATATATTTT. This encodes CASSLRGNTIYF.

The chain combines TRBV27 with TRBJ2-7; D remains unclear. Trimming stripped 5 bases from V and 0 bases from J, with 5 bases between. The CDR3 is made up of 12 amino acids. CDR1 is MNHEY, CDR2 SMNVEV, per germline (reference sequence). The CDR3 is CASSPSSYEQYF. The CDR3 coding sequence is TGTGCCAGCAGTCCGTCCTCCTACGAGCAGTACTTC.

V usage is TRBV5-1 and J usage is TRBJ2-1; D is unclear. Germline values: CDR1 SGHRS, CDR2 YFSETQ. This CDR3 region has 15 residues. V lost 0 bases, J lost 4 bases, and 11 bases lay in between. The CDR3 sequence: CASSLAERVYNEQFF. The CDR3 region has the DNA TGCGCCAGCAGCTTGGCCGAAAGGGTTTACAATGAGCAGTTCTTC. Filled out from reference TRBV5-1 and TRBJ2-1, the complete variable domain reads KAGVTQTPRYLIKTRGQQVTLSCSPISGHRSVSWYQQTPGQGLQFLFEYFSETQRNKGNFPGRFSGRQFSNSRSEMNVSTLELGDSALYLCASSLAERVYNEQFFGPGTRLTVL.

V and J are TRBV7-9 and TRBJ1-2; tentatively, D is TRBD1 (5 bases). V shed 0 bases and J shed 5 bases, with 13 bases lying between them. This CDR3 has 15 amino acids. Germline V gene sequence: CDR1 SEHNR, CDR2 FQNEAQ (reference sequence). Written as DNA, the CDR3 is TGTGCCAGCAGCTTAGCGGGACGGAGTCAATATGGCTACACCTTC. Its protein is CASSLAGRSQYGYTF.

This clone was counted between two and nine times. The chain couples TRBV29-1 to TRBJ2-7; D possibly corresponds to TRBD1 (7 bases). The CDR3 covers 13 residues. CDR1 SQVTM and CDR2 ANQGSEA come from the germline V gene. V lost 5 bases and J lost 1, with 12 bases in between. The CDR3 here is CSVRQGLSYEQYF. In DNA form, the CDR3 reads TGCAGCGTTCGACAGGGACTGTCCTACGAGCAGTACTTC.

The rearrangement uses TRBV10-3 and TRBJ1-1, with 9 bases that match TRBD1. CDR1 is ENHRY and CDR2 is SYGVKD in the germline V gene. The CDR3 extends over 14 amino acids. J lost 4 bases, V lost 2 bases, and 2 bases had no gene match. The CDR3 DNA reads TGTGCCATCAGTGAGAGGGGACAGGGCACTGAAGCTTTCTTT. It is translated as CAISERGQGTEAFF.

This clone has only a few counts. The chain joins TRBV5-1 to TRBJ1-5, with a tentative D call TRBD1 (6 bases). Per germline, CDR1 SGHRS and CDR2 YFSETQ. The CDR3 covers 15 residues. V was cut by 1 base and J by 2 bases, with 10 bases left in between. CDR3 in DNA: TGCGCCAGCAGCTTGTTGGGGGCGCGCAATCAGCCCCAGCATTTT. Protein product: CASSLLGARNQPQHF.

The chain recombines TRBV9 with TRBJ1-1, with 7 bases matching TRBD1. Losses at the gene ends were 3 bases for V and 3 bases for J; bases not matched to a gene: 5. Germline loops: CDR1 SGDLS, CDR2 YYNGEE. The CDR3 covers 14 residues. CDR3 region: CASSGEGQYTEAFF. In DNA, the CDR3 is TGTGCCAGCAGCGGTGAGGGACAGTACACTGAAGCTTTCTTT.

The chain combines TRBV19 with TRBJ2-7, with D maybe TRBD1 (6 bases). Germline CDR1 LNHDA, CDR2 SQIVND (reference sequence). This CDR3 has 16 amino acids. V was clipped by 6 bases and J by 0 bases, with 18 bases between them. The CDR3 bases are TGTGCCAGTAGCCCCTGGGGGCAGCTGAACTCCTACGAGCAGTACTTC. This sequence encodes CASSPWGQLNSYEQYF.

The chain is built from TRBV5-6 and TRBJ2-2, with 9 bases that match TRBD2. Per germline, CDR1 SGHDT and CDR2 YYEEEE. This CDR3 has 16 amino acids. Trimming cost V 4 bases and J 4 bases; bases outside gene matches: 8. CDR3 in amino acids: CASSPVAGAGTGELFF. For the CDR3, the DNA is TGTGCCAGCAGCCCAGTAGCGGGGGCCGGCACCGGGGAGCTGTTTTTT.

V usage is TRBV4-3 and J usage is TRBJ1-2, with D possibly matching TRBD1 (5 bases). The germline V and J ends were trimmed by 5 bases and 8 bases, with 21 bases remaining between them. This CDR3 comprises 15 residues. Germline V gene data show CDR1 as LGHNA and CDR2 as YSLEER. CDR3 protein: CASSDSDSMKTGYTF. The CDR3 DNA reads TGCGCCAGCAGCGATAGTGACAGTATGAAGACGGGCTACACCTTC.

The V call is TRBV15, the J call TRBJ1-6, with D unresolved. The CDR3 spans 13 residues. V lost 3 bases, J lost 7 bases, and 7 bases lay in between. From germline, CDR1 is LNHNV and CDR2 YYDKDF (reference sequence). For the CDR3, the DNA is TGTGCCACCAGCAGGGGCCGGAATTCACCCCTCCACTTT. It codes for CATSRGRNSPLHF.

The V and J genes are TRBV28 and TRBJ1-4; TRBD1 matches 7 bases. This CDR3 comprises 13 residues. Germline V CDR1 and CDR2: MDHEN, SYDVKM. The J segment lost 5 bases and the V segment lost 6 bases, leaving 3 bases of the junction unmatched. The chain's CDR3 is CASREQGNEKLFF. The CDR3, as DNA: TGTGCCAGCAGGGAACAGGGGAATGAAAAACTGTTTTTT.

This chain uses TRBV7-3 with TRBJ2-3; 9 nucleotides line up with TRBD2. V shed 2 bases, J shed 1 base, and the junction held 7 bases outside the gene matches. This CDR3 spans 17 amino acids. Germline assignment: CDR1 SGHTA and CDR2 FQGTGA. DNA of the CDR3: TGTGCCAGCAGCTTATCCCCTAGCGGGGTTGGCACAGATACGCAGTATTTT. It is translated as CASSLSPSGVGTDTQYF. The whole variable domain, filled in from reference TRBV7-3 and TRBJ2-3, reads GAGVSQTPSNKVTEKGKYVELRCDPISGHTALYWYRQSLGQGPEFLIYFQGTGAADDSGLPNDRFFAVRPEGSVSTLKIQRTERGDSAVYLCASSLSPSGVGTDTQYFGPGTRLTVL.

In regard to this clone: It is likely a read error, because the conserved phenylalanine at the end of the CDR3 is missing. No DNA is shown, since the ends of the CDR3 on it are uncertain; the CDR3 is the one TCRdb lists. The chain recombines TRBV3-1 (or the pseudogene TRBV3-2) with TRBJ2-7. The CDR3 contains 11 residues when both ends are counted. Germline V gene data show CDR1 as LGHDT and CDR2 as YNNKEL (reference sequence). CDR3 protein: CASSQPGPLVL.